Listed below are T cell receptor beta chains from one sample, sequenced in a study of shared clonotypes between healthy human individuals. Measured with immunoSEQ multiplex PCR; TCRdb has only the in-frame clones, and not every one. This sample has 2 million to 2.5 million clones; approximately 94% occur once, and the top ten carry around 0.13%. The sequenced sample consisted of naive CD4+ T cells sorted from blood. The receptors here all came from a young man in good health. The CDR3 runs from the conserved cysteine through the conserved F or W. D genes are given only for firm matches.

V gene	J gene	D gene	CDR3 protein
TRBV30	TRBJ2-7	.	CAWSVPGSSYEQYF
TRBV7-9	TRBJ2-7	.	CASSLDEVGALYEQYF
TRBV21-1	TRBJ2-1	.	CASSKLLAGGSSYNEQFF
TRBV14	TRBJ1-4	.	CASSQDNFGKLFF
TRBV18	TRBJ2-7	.	CASSRPGAHYEQYF
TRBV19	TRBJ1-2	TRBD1	CASSTLQQGTPYGYTF
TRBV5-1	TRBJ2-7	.	CASSLESFEQYF
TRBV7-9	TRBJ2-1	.	CASSPEAPGEQFF
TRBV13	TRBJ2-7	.	CASSRQSRYEQYF
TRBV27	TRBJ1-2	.	CASAKGGTGRSDGYTF
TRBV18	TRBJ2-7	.	CASSPTSYEQYF
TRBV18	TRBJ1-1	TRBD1	CASSLGQGSTEAFF
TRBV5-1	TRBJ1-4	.	CASSSGQPTNEKLFF
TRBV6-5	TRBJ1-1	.	CASSYRGADTEAFF
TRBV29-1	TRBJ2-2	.	CSVLQGSHAGELFF
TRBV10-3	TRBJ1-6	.	CAIGSQGRNSPLHF
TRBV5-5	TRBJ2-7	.	CASSLVGYEQYF
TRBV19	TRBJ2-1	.	CASSKGVTGKSYNEQFF
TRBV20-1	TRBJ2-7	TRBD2	CSASILAVQYF
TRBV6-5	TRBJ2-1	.	CATLRGNEQFF
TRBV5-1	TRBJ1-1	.	CASSLEGVPNTEAFF
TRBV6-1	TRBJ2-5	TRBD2	CASSAGTSGQETQYF
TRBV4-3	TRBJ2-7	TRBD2	CASSQDSLAATYEQYF
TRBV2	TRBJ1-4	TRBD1	CASSAMGQRNEKLFF
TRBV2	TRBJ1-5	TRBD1	CASRTTGALGYQPQHF
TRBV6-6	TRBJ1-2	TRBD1	CASRPGTGGGYTF
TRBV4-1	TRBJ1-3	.	CASSQALLRNTIYF
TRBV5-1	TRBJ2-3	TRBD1	CASSSRGLITDTQYF
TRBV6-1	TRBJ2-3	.	CASRPQVTDTQYF
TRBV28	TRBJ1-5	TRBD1	CASSSPGTGIQPQHF
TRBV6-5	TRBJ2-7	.	CASESSGWYEQYF
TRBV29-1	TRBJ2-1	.	CSVTSSYNEQFF
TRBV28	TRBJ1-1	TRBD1	CASSTRQGATEAFF
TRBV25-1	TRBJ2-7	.	CASSPRATGEQYF
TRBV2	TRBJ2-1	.	CASSLRLVDSYNEQFF
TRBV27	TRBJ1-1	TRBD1	CASSLGTGGDAFF
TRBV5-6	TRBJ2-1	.	CASSLGGTQSSYNEQFF
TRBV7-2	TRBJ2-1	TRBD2	CASSPPGLADVNEQFF
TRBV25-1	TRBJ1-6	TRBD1	CASSESTGGSSPLHF
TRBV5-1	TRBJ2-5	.	CASSLVRNSQETQYF
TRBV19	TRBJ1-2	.	CASSDSPYGYTF
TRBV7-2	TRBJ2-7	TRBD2	CASSLVREGRGYF
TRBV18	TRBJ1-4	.	CASSPRQKSEKLFF
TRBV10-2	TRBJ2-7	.	CASSEIRTNSYEQYF
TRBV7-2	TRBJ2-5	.	CASSRNRQETQYF
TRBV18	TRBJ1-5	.	CASSHWGDNQPQHF
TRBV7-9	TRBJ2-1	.	CASSLQWDYNEQFF
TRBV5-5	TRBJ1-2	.	CASSLETLSGAGYTF
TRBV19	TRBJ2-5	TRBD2	CASSPLADQETQYF
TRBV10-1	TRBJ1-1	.	CASSDRVNTEAFF
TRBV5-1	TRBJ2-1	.	CASSLEGAPNNEQFF
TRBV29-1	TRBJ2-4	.	CSVVSTGTLQYF
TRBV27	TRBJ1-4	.	CASRSIGGTNEKLFF
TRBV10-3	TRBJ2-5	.	CAISSPGPRWETQYF
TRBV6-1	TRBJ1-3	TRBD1	CASSDSGQGGNTIYF
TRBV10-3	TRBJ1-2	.	CAISETRGYTF
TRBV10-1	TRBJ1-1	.	CASRAGPLGTEAFF
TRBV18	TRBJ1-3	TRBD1	CASSRDRGGNTIYF
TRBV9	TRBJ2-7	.	CASSVTDMYEQYF